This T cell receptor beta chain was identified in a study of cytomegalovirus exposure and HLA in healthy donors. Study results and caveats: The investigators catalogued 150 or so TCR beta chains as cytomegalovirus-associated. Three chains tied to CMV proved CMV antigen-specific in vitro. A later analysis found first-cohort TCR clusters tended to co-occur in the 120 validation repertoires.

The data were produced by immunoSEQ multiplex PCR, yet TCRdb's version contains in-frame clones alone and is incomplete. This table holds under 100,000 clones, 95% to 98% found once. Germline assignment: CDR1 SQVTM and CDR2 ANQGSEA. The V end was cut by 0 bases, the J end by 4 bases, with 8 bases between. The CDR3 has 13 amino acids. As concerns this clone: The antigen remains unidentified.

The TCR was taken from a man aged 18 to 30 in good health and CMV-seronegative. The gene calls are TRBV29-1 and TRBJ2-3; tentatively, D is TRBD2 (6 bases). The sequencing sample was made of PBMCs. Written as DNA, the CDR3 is TGCAGCGTTGAAGAGGCGGGACCAGATACGCAGTATTTT. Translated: CSVEEAGPDTQYF.